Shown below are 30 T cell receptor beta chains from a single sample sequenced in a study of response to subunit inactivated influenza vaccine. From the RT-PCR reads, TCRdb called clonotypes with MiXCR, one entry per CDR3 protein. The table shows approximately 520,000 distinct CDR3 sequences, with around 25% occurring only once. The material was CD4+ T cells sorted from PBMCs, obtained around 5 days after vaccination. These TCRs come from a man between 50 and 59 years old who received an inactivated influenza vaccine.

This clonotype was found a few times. The CDR3 here is CASSQGQGTKYEQYF. CDR3 in DNA: TGCGCCAGCAGCCAAGGACAGGGGACGAAATACGAGCAGTACTTC. The chain employs TRBV4-3 and TRBJ2-7; 8 nucleotides match TRBD1. With 1 base clipped from V and 4 bases from J, the junction kept 6 bases outside the gene matches. CDR3 size: 15 residues. Germline V lookup: CDR1 LGHNA, CDR2 YSLEER.

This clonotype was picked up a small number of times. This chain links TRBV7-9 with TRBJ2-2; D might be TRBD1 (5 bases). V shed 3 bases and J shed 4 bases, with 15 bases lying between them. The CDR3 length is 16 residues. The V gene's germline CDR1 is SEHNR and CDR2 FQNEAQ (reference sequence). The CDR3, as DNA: TGTGCCAGCAGCTTGTGGGGCGCGGCTGGCACCGGGGAGCTGTTTTTT. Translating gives CASSLWGAAGTGELFF.

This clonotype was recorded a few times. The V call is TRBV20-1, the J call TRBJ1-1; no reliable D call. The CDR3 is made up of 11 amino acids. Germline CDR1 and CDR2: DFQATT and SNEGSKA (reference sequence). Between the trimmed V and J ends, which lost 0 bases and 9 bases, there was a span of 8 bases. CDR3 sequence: CSARDGRKAFF. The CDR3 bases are TGCAGTGCTAGAGATGGACGGAAAGCTTTCTTT.

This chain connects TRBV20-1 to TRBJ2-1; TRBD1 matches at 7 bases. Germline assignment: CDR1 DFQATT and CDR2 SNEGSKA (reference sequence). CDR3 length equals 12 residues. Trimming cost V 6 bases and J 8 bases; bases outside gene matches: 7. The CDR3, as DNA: TGCAGTGCCTTCGGACAGGTCTATGAGCAGTTCTTC. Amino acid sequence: CSAFGQVYEQFF.

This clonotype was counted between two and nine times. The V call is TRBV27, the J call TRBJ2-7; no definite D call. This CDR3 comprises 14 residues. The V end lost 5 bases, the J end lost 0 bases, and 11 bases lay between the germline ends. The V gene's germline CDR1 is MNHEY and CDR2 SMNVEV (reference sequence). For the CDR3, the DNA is TGTGCCAGCAGTGTCCAGCCCGACTCCTACGAGCAGTACTTC. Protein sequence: CASSVQPDSYEQYF.

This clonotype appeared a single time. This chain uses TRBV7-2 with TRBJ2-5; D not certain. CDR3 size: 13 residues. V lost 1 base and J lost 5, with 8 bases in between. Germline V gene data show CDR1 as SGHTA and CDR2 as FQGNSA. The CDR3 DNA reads TGTGCCAGCAGCTTAGTTCAGGCGGAGACCCAGTACTTC. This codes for CASSLVQAETQYF.

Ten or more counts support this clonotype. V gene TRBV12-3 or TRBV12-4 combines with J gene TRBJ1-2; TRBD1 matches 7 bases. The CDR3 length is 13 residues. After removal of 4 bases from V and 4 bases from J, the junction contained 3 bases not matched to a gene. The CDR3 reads CASSYRGSYGYTF. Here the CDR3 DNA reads TGTGCCAGCAGTTACAGGGGTTCCTATGGCTACACCTTC.

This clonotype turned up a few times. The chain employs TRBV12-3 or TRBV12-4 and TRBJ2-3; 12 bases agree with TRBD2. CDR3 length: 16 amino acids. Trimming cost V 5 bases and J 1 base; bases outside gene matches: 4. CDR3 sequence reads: CASSPWTSGGTDTQYF. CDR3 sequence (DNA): TGTGCCAGCAGTCCGTGGACTAGCGGGGGCACAGATACGCAGTATTTT.

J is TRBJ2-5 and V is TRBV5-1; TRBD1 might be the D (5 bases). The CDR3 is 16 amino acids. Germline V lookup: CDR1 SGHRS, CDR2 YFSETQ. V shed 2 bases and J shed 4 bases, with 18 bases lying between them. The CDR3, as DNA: TGCGCCAGCAGCTTTCGACAGAGGATGGTGGGAGAGACCCAGTACTTC. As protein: CASSFRQRMVGETQYF.

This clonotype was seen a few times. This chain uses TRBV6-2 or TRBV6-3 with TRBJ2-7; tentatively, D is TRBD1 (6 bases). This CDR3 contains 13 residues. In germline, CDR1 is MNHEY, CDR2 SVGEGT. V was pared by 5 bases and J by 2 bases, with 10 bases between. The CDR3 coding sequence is TGTGCCAGCAGTCAAACAGGGACCTACGAGCAGTACTTC. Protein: CASSQTGTYEQYF.

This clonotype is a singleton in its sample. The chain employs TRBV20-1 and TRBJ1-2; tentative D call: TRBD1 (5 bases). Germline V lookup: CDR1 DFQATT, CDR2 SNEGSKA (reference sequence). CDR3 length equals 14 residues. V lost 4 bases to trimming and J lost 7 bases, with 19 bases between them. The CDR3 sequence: CSANRLQFVAGYTF. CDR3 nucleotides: TGCAGTGCTAACAGGCTTCAGTTTGTTGCTGGCTACACCTTC.

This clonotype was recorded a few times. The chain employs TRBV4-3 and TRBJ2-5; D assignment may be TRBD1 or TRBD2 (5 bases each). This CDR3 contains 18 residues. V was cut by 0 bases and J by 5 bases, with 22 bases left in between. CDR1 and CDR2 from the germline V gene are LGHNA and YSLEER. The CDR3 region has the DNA TGCGCCAGCAGCCAAGATGTCGTAGTTCAGGGACCTAAGGAGACCCAGTACTTC. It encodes CASSQDVVVQGPKETQYF.

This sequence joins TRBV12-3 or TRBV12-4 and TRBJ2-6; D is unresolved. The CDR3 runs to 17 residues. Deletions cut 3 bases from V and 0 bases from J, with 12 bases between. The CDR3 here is CASSFSSANSGANVLTF. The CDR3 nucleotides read TGTGCCAGCAGTTTCAGTTCCGCTAACTCTGGGGCCAACGTCCTGACTTTC.

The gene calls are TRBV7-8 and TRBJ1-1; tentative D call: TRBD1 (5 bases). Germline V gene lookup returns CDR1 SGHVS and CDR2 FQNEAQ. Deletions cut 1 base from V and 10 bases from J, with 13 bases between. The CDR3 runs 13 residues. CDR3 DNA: TGTGCCAGCAGCTTAGGAGGGGAGAGGTCAGCTTTCTTT. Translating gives CASSLGGERSAFF.

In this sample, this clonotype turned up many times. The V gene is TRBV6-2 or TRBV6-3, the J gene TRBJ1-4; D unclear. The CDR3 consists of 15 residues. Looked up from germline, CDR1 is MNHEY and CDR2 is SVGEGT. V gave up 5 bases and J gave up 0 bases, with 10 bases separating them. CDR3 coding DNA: TGTGCCAGCAGTCGATCGTCGGCAACTAATGAAAAACTGTTTTTT. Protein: CASSRSSATNEKLFF.

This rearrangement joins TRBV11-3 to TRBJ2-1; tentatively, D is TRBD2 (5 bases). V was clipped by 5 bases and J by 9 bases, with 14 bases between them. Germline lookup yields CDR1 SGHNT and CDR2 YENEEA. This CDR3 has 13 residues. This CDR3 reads CASSLVRVSEQFF. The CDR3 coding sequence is TGTGCCAGCAGCCTCGTGAGGGTGTCTGAGCAGTTCTTC.

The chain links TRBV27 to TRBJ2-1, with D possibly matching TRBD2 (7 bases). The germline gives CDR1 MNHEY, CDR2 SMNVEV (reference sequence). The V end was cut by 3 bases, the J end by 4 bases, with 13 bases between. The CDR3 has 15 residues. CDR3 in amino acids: CASSFEGGTYNEQFF. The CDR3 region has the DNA TGTGCCAGCAGTTTCGAGGGGGGGACTTACAATGAGCAGTTCTTC.

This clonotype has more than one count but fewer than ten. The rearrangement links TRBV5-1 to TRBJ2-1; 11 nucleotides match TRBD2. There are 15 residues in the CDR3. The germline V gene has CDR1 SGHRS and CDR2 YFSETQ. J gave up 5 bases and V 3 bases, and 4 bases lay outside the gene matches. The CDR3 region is CASSSVAGGNNEQFF. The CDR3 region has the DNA TGCGCCAGCAGCTCGGTAGCGGGGGGGAACAATGAGCAGTTCTTC.

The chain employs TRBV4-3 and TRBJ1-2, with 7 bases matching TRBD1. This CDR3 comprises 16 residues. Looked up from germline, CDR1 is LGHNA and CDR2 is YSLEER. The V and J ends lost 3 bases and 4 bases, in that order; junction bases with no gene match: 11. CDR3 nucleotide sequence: TGCGCCAGCAGCCAGGAGGGAAGGGGGCTTGGCTATGGCTACACCTTC. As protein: CASSQEGRGLGYGYTF.

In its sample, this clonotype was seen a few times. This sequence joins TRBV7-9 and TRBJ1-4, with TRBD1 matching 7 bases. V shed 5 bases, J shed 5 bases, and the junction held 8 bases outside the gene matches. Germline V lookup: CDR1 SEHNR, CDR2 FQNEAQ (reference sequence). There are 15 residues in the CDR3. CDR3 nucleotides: TGTGCCAGCAGCCTCGACAGGGTTTCGAATGAAAAACTGTTTTTT. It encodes CASSLDRVSNEKLFF.

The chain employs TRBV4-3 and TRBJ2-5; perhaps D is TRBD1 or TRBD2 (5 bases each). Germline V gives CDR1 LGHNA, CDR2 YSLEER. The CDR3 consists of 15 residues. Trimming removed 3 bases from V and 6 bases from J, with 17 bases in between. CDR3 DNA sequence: TGCGCCAGCAGCCAGCAGGCAGGGATCGGGAAGACCCAGTACTTC. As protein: CASSQQAGIGKTQYF.

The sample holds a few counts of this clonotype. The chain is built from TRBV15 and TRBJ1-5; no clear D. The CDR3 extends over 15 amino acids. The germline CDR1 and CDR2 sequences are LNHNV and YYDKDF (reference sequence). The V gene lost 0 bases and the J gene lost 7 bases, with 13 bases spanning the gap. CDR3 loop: CATSRDPFQLQPQHF. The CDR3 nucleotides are TGTGCCACCAGCAGAGACCCGTTCCAATTGCAGCCCCAGCATTTT.

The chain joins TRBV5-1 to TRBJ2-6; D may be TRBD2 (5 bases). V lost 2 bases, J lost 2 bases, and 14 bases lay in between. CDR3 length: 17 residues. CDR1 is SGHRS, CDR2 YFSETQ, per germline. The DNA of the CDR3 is TGCGCCAGCAGCTTAACCGGGGATATAGCTGGGGCCAACGTCCTGACTTTC. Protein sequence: CASSLTGDIAGANVLTF.

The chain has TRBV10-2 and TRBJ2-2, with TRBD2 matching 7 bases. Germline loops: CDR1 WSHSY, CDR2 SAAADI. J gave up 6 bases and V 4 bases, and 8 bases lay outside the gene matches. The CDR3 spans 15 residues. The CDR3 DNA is TGCGCCAGCAGTGTACGCGGGGGAGCGTCCGGGGAGCTGTTTTTT. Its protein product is CASSVRGGASGELFF.

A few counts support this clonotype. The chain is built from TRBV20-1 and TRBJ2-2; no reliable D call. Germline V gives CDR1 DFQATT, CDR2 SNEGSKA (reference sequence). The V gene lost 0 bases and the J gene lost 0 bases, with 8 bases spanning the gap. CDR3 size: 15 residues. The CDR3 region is CSARDKFSNTGELFF. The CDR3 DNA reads TGCAGTGCTAGAGATAAGTTTTCGAACACCGGGGAGCTGTTTTTT.

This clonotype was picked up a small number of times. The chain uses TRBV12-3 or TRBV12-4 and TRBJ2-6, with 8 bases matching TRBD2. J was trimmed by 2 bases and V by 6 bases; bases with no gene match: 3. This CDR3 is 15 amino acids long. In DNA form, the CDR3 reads TGTGCCAGCAGCCCGGGGGGGGCTGGGGCCAACGTCCTGACTTTC. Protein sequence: CASSPGGAGANVLTF.

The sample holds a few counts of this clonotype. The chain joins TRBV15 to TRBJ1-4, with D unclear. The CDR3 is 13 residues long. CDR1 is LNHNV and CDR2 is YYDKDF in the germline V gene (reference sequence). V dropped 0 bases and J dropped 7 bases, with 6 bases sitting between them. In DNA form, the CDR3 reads TGTGCCACCAGCAGAGATTGGGCTGAAAAACTGTTTTTT. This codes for CATSRDWAEKLFF.

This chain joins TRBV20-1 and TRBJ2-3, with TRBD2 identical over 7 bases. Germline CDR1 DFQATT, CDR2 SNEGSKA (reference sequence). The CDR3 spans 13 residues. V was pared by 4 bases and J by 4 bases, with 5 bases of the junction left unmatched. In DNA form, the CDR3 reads TGCAGTGCTACCCGGACTAGTGCAGATACGCAGTATTTT. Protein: CSATRTSADTQYF.

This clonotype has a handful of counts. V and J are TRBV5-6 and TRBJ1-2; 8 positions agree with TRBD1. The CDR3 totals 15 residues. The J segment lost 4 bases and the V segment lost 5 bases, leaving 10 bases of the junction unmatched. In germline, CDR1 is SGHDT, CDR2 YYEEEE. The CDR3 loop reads CASSRGQGGSYGYTF. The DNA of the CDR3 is TGTGCCAGCAGTCGTGGACAGGGAGGGAGCTATGGCTACACCTTC. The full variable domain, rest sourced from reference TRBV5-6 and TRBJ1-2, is DAGVTQSPTHLIKTRGQQVTLRCSPKSGHDTVSWYQQALGQGPQFIFQYYEEEERQRGNFPDRFSGHQFPNYSSELNVNALLLGDSALYLCASSRGQGGSYGYTFGSGTRLTVV.

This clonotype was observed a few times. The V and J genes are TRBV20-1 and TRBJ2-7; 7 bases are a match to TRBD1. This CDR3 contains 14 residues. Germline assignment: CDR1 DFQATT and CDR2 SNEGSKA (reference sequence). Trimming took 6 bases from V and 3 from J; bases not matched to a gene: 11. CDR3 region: CSASGQGVLYEQYF. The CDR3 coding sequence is TGCAGTGCCAGTGGGCAGGGGGTCCTCTACGAGCAGTACTTC.